The sequence of this T cell receptor beta chain was determined in a study of T cell responses to AZD1222 COVID-19 vaccine. This clone is a singleton in its sample. Repertoires were generated with immunoSEQ multiplex PCR, while TCRdb's copy carries only in-frame clones and drops some. The table lists approximately 120,000 clones, around 90% of them singletons, with 5% to 5.5% in the top ten. The germline V and J ends were trimmed by 7 bases and 10 bases, with 15 bases remaining between them. The CDR3 covers 13 residues. Germline CDR1 is SGHRS and CDR2 is YFSETQ. The specimen comprised peripheral blood, sampled on day 0 of AZD1222 vaccination. The sequence was collected from an adult in good health. This chain links TRBV5-1 with TRBJ1-6; D unresolved. CDR3 protein: CASAFGWESPLHF. The DNA for the CDR3 is TGCGCCAGCGCGTTCGGGTGGGAATCACCCCTCCACTTT.